Below, 10 T cell receptor beta chains from the same sample are listed, as sequenced in a study of cytomegalovirus exposure and HLA in healthy donors. PCR was performed using 60 Vbeta and 13 Jbeta primers. Profiling relied on immunoSEQ multiplex PCR, and the TCRdb table lists in-frame clones only, not all of them. The data show roughly 190,000 clones, with roughly 79% seen just once and about 1.5% held by the top ten. The sequenced material came from PBMCs. These receptors were obtained from a woman aged 18-35 years in good health and CMV-seronegative.

This clone was seen a single time. This chain joins TRBV5-1 and TRBJ1-2; D is unclear. This CDR3 contains 14 residues. Germline CDR1 reads SGHRS; CDR2 reads YFSETQ. The V and J ends lost 4 bases and 5 bases respectively, with 15 bases between them. As DNA, the CDR3 is TGCGCCAGCAGCCCTGGACCCGGGGATTATGGCTACACCTTC. Protein: CASSPGPGDYGYTF.

There are a few counts of this clone. The chain combines TRBV5-4 with TRBJ2-1, with no clear D. This CDR3 region has 13 residues. CDR1 is SGHNT, CDR2 YYREEE, per germline (reference sequence). Trimming shortened V by 0 bases and J by 5 bases, and 6 bases separated the two germline ends. Written as DNA, the CDR3 is TGTGCCAGCAGCTTGGGAGGTCACAATGAGCAGTTCTTC. Protein: CASSLGGHNEQFF. The whole variable domain, filled in from reference TRBV5-4 and TRBJ2-1, reads ETGVTQSPTHLIKTRGQQVTLRCSSQSGHNTVSWYQQALGQGPQFIFQYYREEENGRGNFPPRFSGLQFPNYSSELNVNALELDDSALYLCASSLGGHNEQFFGPGTRLTVL.

The chain links TRBV2 to TRBJ1-2; D might be TRBD1 (6 bases). This CDR3 is built from 13 residues. V was trimmed by 7 bases and J by 8 bases, leaving 17 bases between them. Germline V CDR1 and CDR2: SNHLY, FYNNEI. CDR3 loop: CASTPRIRGGYTF. The CDR3 nucleotides read TGTGCCAGCACCCCACGGATCAGGGGAGGCTACACCTTC.

The rearrangement links TRBV5-6 to TRBJ1-1; 8 nucleotides match TRBD1. Trimming cost V 3 bases and J 4 bases; bases outside gene matches: 8. The germline V gene encodes CDR1 SGHDT and CDR2 YYEEEE. The CDR3 is 15 amino acids. The CDR3 loop is CASSYVITGGTEAFF. CDR3 nucleotides: TGTGCCAGCAGCTACGTAATTACAGGGGGCACTGAAGCTTTCTTT.

The rearrangement uses TRBV28 and TRBJ1-5; 7 bases agree with TRBD1. CDR1 is MDHEN and CDR2 is SYDVKM in the germline V gene. This CDR3 is built from 17 residues. The V gene end was trimmed by 2 bases and the J gene end by 0 bases; junction bases not matched to a gene: 7. The DNA for the CDR3 is TGTGCCAGCAGTTTACACCGGGACAGCAATAGCAATCAGCCCCAGCATTTT. Its protein product is CASSLHRDSNSNQPQHF.

This clone was detected a few times. The rearrangement links TRBV11-2 to TRBJ2-1; 13 bases fit TRBD2. CDR1 SGHAT and CDR2 FQNNGV come from the germline V gene. The CDR3 extends over 16 amino acids. The V segment lost 5 bases and the J segment 7 bases; nucleotides outside the gene matches: 8. For the CDR3, the DNA is TGTGCCAGCAGCCATTTAGCGGGACTAGCGGGAAATGAGCAGTTCTTC. Translation: CASSHLAGLAGNEQFF.

This clone was detected a few times. This sequence joins TRBV30 and TRBJ2-3; 10 bases agree with TRBD2. Losses at the gene ends were 8 bases for V and 6 bases for J; bases not matched to a gene: 11. The CDR3 has 14 amino acids. CDR1 and CDR2 (germline): GTSNPN, SVGIG (reference sequence). The CDR3 region is CAVRTSGGADTQYF. As DNA, the CDR3 is TGTGCCGTTCGGACTAGCGGAGGGGCTGATACGCAGTATTTT.

This chain joins TRBV30 and TRBJ2-1; 7 positions agree with TRBD2. Germline assignment: CDR1 GTSNPN and CDR2 SVGIG (reference sequence). V gave up 0 bases and J gave up 8 bases; unmatched junction bases: 4. The CDR3 covers 13 residues. CDR3 protein: CAWSVREGHEQFF. In DNA, the CDR3 is TGTGCCTGGAGTGTAAGGGAGGGCCATGAGCAGTTCTTC.

The gene calls are TRBV27 and TRBJ1-5; 10 bases agree with TRBD1. CDR3 length: 14 residues. V gave up 5 bases and J gave up 4 bases; unmatched junction bases: 2. Germline assignment: CDR1 MNHEY and CDR2 SMNVEV (reference sequence). CDR3 sequence (DNA): TGTGCCAGCAGTGGACAGGGGGAAAATCAGCCCCAGCATTTT. Translated, it gives CASSGQGENQPQHF.

This clone was recorded only once. The rearrangement links TRBV10-3 to TRBJ2-7; D ambiguous. The CDR3 is 14 residues long. V shed 1 base and J shed 2 bases, with 9 bases lying between them. Germline V CDR1 and CDR2: ENHRY, SYGVKD. The CDR3 reads CAISEYTDTYEQYF. The CDR3 bases are TGTGCCATCAGTGAGTATACAGATACCTACGAGCAGTACTTC.